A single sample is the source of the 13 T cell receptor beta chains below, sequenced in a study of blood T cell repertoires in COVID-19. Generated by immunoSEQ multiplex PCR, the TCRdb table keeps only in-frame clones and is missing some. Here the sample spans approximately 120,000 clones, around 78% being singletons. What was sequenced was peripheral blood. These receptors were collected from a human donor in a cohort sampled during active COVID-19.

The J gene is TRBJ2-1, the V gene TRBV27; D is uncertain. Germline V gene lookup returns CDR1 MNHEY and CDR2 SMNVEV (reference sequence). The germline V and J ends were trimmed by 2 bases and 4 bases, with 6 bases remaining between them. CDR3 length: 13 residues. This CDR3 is CASSLVRYNEQFF. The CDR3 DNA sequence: TGTGCCAGCAGTTTAGTTCGGTACAATGAGCAGTTCTTC.

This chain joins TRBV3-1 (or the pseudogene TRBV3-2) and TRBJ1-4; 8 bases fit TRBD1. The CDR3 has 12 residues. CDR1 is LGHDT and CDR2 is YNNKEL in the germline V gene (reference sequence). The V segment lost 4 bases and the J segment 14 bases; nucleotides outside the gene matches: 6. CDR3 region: CASSPLQGALFF. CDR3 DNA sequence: TGTGCCAGCAGCCCCCTTCAGGGGGCGCTGTTTTTT.

This chain's CDR3 is CASSVGQDPYEQYF. CDR3 sequence (DNA): TGTGCCAGCAGCGTGGGACAGGATCCGTACGAGCAGTACTTC. The chain links TRBV9 to TRBJ2-7; 8 bases are shared with TRBD1. In germline, CDR1 is SGDLS, CDR2 YYNGEE. The trim removed 2 bases at V and 4 bases at J, leaving 5 bases unmatched. The CDR3 loop spans 14 amino acids.

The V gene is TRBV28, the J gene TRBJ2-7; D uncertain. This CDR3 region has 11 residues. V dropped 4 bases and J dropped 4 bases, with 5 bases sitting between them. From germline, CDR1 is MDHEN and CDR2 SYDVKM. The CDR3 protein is CASSSLYEQYF. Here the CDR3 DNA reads TGTGCCAGCAGTTCGTTGTACGAGCAGTACTTC.

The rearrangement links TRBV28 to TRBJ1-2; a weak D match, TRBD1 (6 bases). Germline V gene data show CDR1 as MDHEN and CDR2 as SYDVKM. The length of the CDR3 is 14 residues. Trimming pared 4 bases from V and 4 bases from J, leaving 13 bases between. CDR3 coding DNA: TGTGCCAGCAGTTCCCTCGGACAGACCTATGGCTACACCTTC. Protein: CASSSLGQTYGYTF.

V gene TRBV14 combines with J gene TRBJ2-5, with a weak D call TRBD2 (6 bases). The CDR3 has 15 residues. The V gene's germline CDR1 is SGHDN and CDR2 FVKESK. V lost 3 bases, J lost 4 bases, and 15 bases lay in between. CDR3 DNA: TGTGCCAGCAGCCACGACTACGGGGGAGGAGAGACCCAGTACTTC. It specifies CASSHDYGGGETQYF.

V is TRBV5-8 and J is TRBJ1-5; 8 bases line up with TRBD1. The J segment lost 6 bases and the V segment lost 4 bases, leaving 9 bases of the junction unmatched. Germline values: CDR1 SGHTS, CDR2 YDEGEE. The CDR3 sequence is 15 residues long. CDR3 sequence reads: CASSRTGSVSQPQHF. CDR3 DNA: TGTGCCAGCAGCAGGACAGGGTCGGTTAGTCAGCCCCAGCATTTT. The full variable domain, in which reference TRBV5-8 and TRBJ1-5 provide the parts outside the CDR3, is EAGVTQSPTHLIKTRGQQATLRCSPISGHTSVYWYQQALGLGLQFLLWYDEGEERNRGNFPPRFSGRQFPNYSSELNVNALELEDSALYLCASSRTGSVSQPQHFGDGTRLSIL.

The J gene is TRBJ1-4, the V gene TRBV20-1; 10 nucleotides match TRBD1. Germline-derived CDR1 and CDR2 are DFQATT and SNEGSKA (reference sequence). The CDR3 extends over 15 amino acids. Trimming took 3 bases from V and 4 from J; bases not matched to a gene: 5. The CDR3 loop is CSASRQGASNEKLFF. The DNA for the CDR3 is TGCAGTGCTAGTCGACAGGGGGCCAGTAATGAAAAACTGTTTTTT.

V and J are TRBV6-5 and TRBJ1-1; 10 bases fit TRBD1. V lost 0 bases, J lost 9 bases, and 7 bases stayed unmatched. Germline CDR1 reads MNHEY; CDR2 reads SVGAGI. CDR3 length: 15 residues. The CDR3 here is CASSYSLPGQGQAFF. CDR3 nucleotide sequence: TGTGCCAGCAGTTACTCGCTCCCGGGACAGGGGCAAGCTTTCTTT.

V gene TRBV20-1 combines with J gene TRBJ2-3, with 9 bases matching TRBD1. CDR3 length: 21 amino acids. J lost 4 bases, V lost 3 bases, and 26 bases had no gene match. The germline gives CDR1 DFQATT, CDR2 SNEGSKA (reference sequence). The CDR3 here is CSASPLAPGQGDLWEADTQYF. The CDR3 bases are TGCAGTGCTAGTCCTTTAGCCCCGGGACAGGGAGATTTATGGGAAGCAGATACGCAGTATTTT.

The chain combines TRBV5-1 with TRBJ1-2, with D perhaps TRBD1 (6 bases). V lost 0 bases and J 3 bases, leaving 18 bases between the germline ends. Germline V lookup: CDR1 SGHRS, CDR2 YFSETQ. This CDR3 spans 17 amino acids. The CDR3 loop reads CASSLVGTGIGDYGYTF. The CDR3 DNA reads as TGCGCCAGCAGCTTGGTTGGAACAGGGATAGGAGACTATGGCTACACCTTC.

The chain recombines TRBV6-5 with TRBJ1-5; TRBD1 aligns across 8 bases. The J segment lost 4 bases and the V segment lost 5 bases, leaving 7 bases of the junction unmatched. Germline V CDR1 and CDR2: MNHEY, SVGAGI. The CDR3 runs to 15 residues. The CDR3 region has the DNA TGTGCCAGCAGTATGGACAGGGACGAGAATCAGCCCCAGCATTTT. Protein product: CASSMDRDENQPQHF.

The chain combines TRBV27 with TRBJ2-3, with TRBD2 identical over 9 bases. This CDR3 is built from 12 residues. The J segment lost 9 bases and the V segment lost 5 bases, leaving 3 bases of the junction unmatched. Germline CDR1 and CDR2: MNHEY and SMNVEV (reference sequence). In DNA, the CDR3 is TGTGCCAGCAGTCCTAGCGGGGCAACGCAGTATTTT. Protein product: CASSPSGATQYF.